Listed below are T cell receptor beta chains from one sample, sequenced in a study of tumor and adjacent non-tumor tissue in lung cancer. From the multiplex PCR reads, TCRdb called clonotypes with MiXCR, one entry per CDR3 protein. The table records some 100,000 distinct CDR3 sequences, 55% to 65% of them present only once. Sequencing was performed on distant non-tumor lung tissue. These receptors were taken from a man aged 25 to 45 with non-small cell lung cancer. CDR3s include the opening cysteine and the closing phenylalanine or tryptophan. D genes are given only for firm matches. Part of the rows lack a size; the others show once, few, many or a class for expanded clones.

.	.	TRBJ2-4	TRBV13	TGTGCCAGCAGCTTACGCAGGGACAAAGACATTCAGTACTTC	CASSLRRDKDIQYF
TRBD1	.	TRBJ1-2	TRBV5-4	TGTGCCAGCAGCGACCGACAGGGGGCGAGGGGCTACACCTTC	CASSDRQGARGYTF
.	once	TRBJ1-2	TRBV24-1	TGTGCCACCAGTGACCTGTCAGTTAACTATGGCTACACCTTC	CATSDLSVNYGYTF
TRBD1	once	TRBJ2-7	TRBV6-2/TRBV6-3	TGTGCCAGCAGTCACGGCGGAGGGGACAGGTACGAGCAGTACTTC	CASSHGGGDRYEQYF
.	.	TRBJ2-3	TRBV20-1	TGCAGTGCTAGAGACTTGGGCGGATCCAATACGCAGTATTTT	CSARDLGGSNTQYF
.	.	TRBJ2-7	TRBV6-5	TGTGCCAGCAGTATGACAGCTAACCACAACGAGCAGTACTTC	CASSMTANHNEQYF
.	.	TRBJ2-2	TRBV11-2	TGTGCCAGCAGCTATAAGAGAACCGGGGAGTTGTCTTTT	CASSYKRTGELSF
.	.	TRBJ1-2	TRBV20-1	TGCAGTGCTATCACCGACGAGACCTATGGCTACACCTTC	CSAITDETYGYTF
.	.	TRBJ1-1	TRBV29-1	TGCAGCGTTGAAGGGCGTACGAACATTGAAGCTTTCTTT	CSVEGRTNIEAFF
.	many	TRBJ2-5	TRBV6-5	TGTGCCAGCAGGATCGGTTTGGCCCAAGAGACCCAGTACTTC	CASRIGLAQETQYF
TRBD2	many	TRBJ2-3	TRBV6-1	TGTGCCAGCAGTGAAGGAGGCGGGAGGGCAGATACGCAGTATTTT	CASSEGGGRADTQYF
TRBD1	.	TRBJ2-3	TRBV30	TGTGCCTGGAGTGCGGGACAGGGGGCAGATACGCAGTATTTT	CAWSAGQGADTQYF
.	once	TRBJ1-5	TRBV6-2/TRBV6-3	TGTGCCAGCTGGCGACTGGTCCTGGGAAGGAATCAGCCCCAGCATTTT	CASWRLVLGRNQPQHF
.	medium-sized	TRBJ1-6	TRBV11-3	TGTGCCAGCAGCTTAGTTCCCGGGCCACCCCTCCACTTT	CASSLVPGPPLHF
.	.	TRBJ2-3	TRBV5-4	TGTGCCAGCAGCTTGGCGGGTCGGGGCGTAGATACGCAGTATTTT	CASSLAGRGVDTQYF
TRBD1	.	TRBJ2-7	TRBV6-5	TGTGCCAGGAGTCGAGGACAGGGGGCCTCGTACGAGCAGTACTTC	CARSRGQGASYEQYF
.	.	TRBJ1-2	TRBV18	TGTGCCAGCTCTCCTCAGGGGTTGTATCTTCGTGGCGGATCCATCTATGGCTACACCTTC	CASSPQGLYLRGGSIYGYTF
.	few	TRBJ2-1	TRBV11-2	TGTACCAGCAGCTTAATCCTAACGGGGTTTGATGAGCAGTTCTTC	CTSSLILTGFDEQFF
.	many	TRBJ2-1	TRBV4-1	TGCGCCAGCAGCCAAGGGCAGGGGACCTACAATGAGCAGTTCTTC	CASSQGQGTYNEQFF
TRBD1	.	TRBJ1-1	TRBV11-2	TGTGCCAGCAGCTTAGTGACAGGGTCCACTGAAGCTTTCTTT	CASSLVTGSTEAFF
TRBD1	.	TRBJ1-5	TRBV6-1	TGTGCCAGCAGTGGGGACAGGATGAATCAGCCCCAGCATTTC	CASSGDRMNQPQHF
TRBD1	.	TRBJ1-2	TRBV5-5	TGTGCCAGTGGCTTGGACAGGGGGACTCACTATGGCTACACCTTC	CASGLDRGTHYGYTF
.	.	TRBJ2-2	TRBV6-1	TGTGCCAGCAGGAGTACCGATGGGTACACCAGGAAGCTGTTTTTT	CASRSTDGYTRKLFF
.	.	TRBJ1-2	TRBV20-1	TGCAGTGCTAGCTCGGAGGTCTATGGGTACATCTTC	CSASSEVYGYIF
.	.	TRBJ1-1	TRBV6-1	TGTGCCAGGACAGTCGACGGGTCTAACACTGAAGCTTTCTTT	CARTVDGSNTEAFF
TRBD1	.	TRBJ2-7	TRBV11-1	TGTGTCAGCATGGGGACAGGGTACGAGCAGTACTTC	CVSMGTGYEQYF
.	few	TRBJ1-1	TRBV5-4	TGTGCCAGCAGCTTGAAATTTCCGGTAGTGAACACTGAAGCTTTCTTT	CASSLKFPVVNTEAFF
.	.	TRBJ1-1	TRBV19	TGTGCCAGTAGTATTGGGGATCTAGAAGCTTTCTTT	CASSIGDLEAFF
.	.	TRBJ1-1	TRBV20-1	TGCAATGCTCATCCAGGTGGAACTGAAGCTTTCTTT	CNAHPGGTEAFF
.	.	TRBJ1-3	TRBV29-1	TGCAGGGCCCGTGGGTGGAGTGAAAACACCATATATTTT	CRARGWSENTIYF
.	few	TRBJ2-1	TRBV11-2	TGTGTCAGCAGCCCTTCCGGGATTACCTACAATGAGCAGTTCTTC	CVSSPSGITYNEQFF
TRBD2	.	TRBJ2-2	TRBV11-2	TGTGCCAGCAGGTCCAGACTAGCGGGAGATAACACCGGGGAGCTGTTTTTT	CASRSRLAGDNTGELFF
.	.	TRBJ1-5	TRBV20-1	TGCAGTGTTAGAGATCTACTGGGATATATCAATCAGCCCCAGCATTTT	CSVRDLLGYINQPQHF
TRBD1	.	TRBJ2-7	TRBV10-3	TGTGCCATCAGTGAAGTAGGGGGCGGATACAAGCAGTACTTC	CAISEVGGGYKQYF
.	many	TRBJ1-6	TRBV20-1	TGCAGTGCTAGAGTTTCCAGGGGTTACGGTTCACCCCTCCACTTT	CSARVSRGYGSPLHF
TRBD1	.	TRBJ2-6	TRBV6-2/TRBV6-3	TGTGCCAGCCGTCCCAGGGGGTCTGGGGCCAACGTCATGACTTTC	CASRPRGSGANVMTF
.	.	TRBJ2-7	TRBV12-3/TRBV12-4	TGTGCCAGTACCGTGGACACCTCCTACGAGCAGTACTTC	CASTVDTSYEQYF
.	.	TRBJ2-7	TRBV19	TGTGCCAGTAGTGCAGGGGAGGCCTACGAGCAGTACTTC	CASSAGEAYEQYF
TRBD1	.	TRBJ1-2	TRBV6-5	TGTGCCAACAGTTGGACAGGGTATGGCTACATCTTC	CANSWTGYGYIF
.	once	TRBJ2-1	TRBV4-1	TGTGCCAGCAGCCAAGATCCACGGGCGGGTGAGCAGTTCTTC	CASSQDPRAGEQFF
.	few	TRBJ2-7	TRBV20-1	TGCAGTGCTAGAGGGCGGGCAGGGGGGTCCCACGAGCAGTACTTC	CSARGRAGGSHEQYF
TRBD1	.	TRBJ2-5	TRBV5-1	TGCGCCAGCAGCCGGGGGACAGGAGAGACCCAGTACTTC	CASSRGTGETQYF
TRBD1	.	TRBJ1-1	TRBV20-1	TGCAATGCTCCTCCCCGGGACAGAAACGCTGAAGGTTTCTTT	CNAPPRDRNAEGFF
TRBD1	once	TRBJ1-5	TRBV6-6	TGTGCCAGCAGTGCCGGGACAGGGACTTATTATAGCGTTCAGCCCCAGCATTTT	CASSAGTGTYYSVQPQHF
TRBD2	.	TRBJ2-1	TRBV24-1	TGTGCCACCAGTGGCTGGGGACTAGCGGACCCCTACAATGAGCAATTCTTC	CATSGWGLADPYNEQFF
.	.	TRBJ2-5	TRBV5-6	TGTGCCAGCAGCTTGACCGATCCCCAAGGCGAGACCCAGTACTTC	CASSLTDPQGETQYF
TRBD2	.	TRBJ2-1	TRBV20-1	TGCAATGCTAGAGACATGGGACTAGCGGGGGGCTATAGCTCCTACAATGAGCAGTTCTTT	CNARDMGLAGGYSSYNEQFF